This T cell receptor beta chain comes out of a study of Ad26.COV2.S vaccination and SARS-CoV-2 variants. Sequenced by immunoSEQ multiplex PCR; TCRdb stores in-frame clones only, minus some. The data show 350,000 to 500,000 clones, around 91% seen once. Germline V gene sequence: CDR1 SGHRS, CDR2 YFSETQ. Trimming removed 0 bases from V and 5 bases from J; junction bases left unmatched: 1. The CDR3 is made up of 14 amino acids. The treatment: 15 to 20 received Ad26.COV2.S at low or high dose, single or two shots; about 5 received placebo; per-sample allocation not given. Samples were taken on day 63 after the first vaccine or placebo injection. Aged 18-55 years, donor was enrolled in Boston in 2020.

The sequence was obtained from a person between 18 and 60 years old who received the Ad26.COV2.S COVID-19 vaccine or a placebo. The rearrangement joins TRBV5-1 to TRBJ2-7; TRBD1 matches at 11 bases. The material was peripheral blood, obtained in a trial of Ad26.COV2.S vaccine versus placebo. In DNA form, the CDR3 reads TGCGCCAGCAGCTTGGGGGACAGGGGGGACGAGCAGTACTTC. Translation: CASSLGDRGDEQYF.